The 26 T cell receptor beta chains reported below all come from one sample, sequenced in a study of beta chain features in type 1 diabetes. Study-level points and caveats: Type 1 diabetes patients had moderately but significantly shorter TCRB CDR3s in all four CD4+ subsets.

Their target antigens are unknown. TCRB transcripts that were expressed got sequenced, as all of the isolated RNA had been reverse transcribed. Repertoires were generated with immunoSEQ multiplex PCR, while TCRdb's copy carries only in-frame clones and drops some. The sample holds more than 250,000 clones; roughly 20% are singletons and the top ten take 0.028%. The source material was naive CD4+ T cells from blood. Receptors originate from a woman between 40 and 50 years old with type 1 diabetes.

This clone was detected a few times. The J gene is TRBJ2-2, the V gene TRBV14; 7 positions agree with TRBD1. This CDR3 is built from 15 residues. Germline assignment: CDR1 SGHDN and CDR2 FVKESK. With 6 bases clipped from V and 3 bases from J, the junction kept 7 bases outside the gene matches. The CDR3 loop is CASSLDRRDTGELFF. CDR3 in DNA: TGTGCCAGCAGTCTGGACAGGCGGGACACCGGGGAGCTGTTTTTT. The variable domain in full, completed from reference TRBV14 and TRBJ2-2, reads EAGVTQFPSHSVIEKGQTVTLRCDPISGHDNLYWYRRVMGKEIKFLLHFVKESKQDESGMPNNRFLAERTGGTYSTLKVQPAELEDSGVYFCASSLDRRDTGELFFGEGSRLTVL.

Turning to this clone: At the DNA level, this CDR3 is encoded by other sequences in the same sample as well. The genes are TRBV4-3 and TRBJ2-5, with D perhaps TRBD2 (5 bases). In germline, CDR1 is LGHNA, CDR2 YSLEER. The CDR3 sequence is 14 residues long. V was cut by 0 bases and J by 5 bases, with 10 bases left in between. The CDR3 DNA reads TGCGCCAGCAGCCAAGATACTAGAGGGGAGACCCAGTACTTC. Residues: CASSQDTRGETQYF.

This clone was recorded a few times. The CDR3 nucleotides are TGCGCCAGCAGCTTGGTTGGAGCGGGGGACGACAATGAGCAGTTCTTC. Protein sequence: CASSLVGAGDDNEQFF. The chain is built from TRBV5-1 and TRBJ2-1; 8 bases agree with TRBD2. CDR1 is SGHRS and CDR2 is YFSETQ in the germline V gene. The trim removed 0 bases at V and 5 bases at J, leaving 7 bases unmatched. This CDR3 region has 16 residues. The entire variable domain, with the rest obtained from reference TRBV5-1 and TRBJ2-1, is as follows: KAGVTQTPRYLIKTRGQQVTLSCSPISGHRSVSWYQQTPGQGLQFLFEYFSETQRNKGNFPGRFSGRQFSNSRSEMNVSTLELGDSALYLCASSLVGAGDDNEQFFGPGTRLTVL.

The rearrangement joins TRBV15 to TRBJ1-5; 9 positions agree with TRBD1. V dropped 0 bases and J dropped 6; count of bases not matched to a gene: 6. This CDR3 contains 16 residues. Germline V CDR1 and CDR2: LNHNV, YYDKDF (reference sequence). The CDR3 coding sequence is TGTGCCACCAGCAGAGAACGGGGGACAGGGAGTCAGCCCCAGCATTTT. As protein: CATSRERGTGSQPQHF.

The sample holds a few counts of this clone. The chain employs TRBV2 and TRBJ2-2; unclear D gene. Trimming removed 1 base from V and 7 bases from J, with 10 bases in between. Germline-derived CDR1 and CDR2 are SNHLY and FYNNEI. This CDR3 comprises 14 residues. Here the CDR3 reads CASSEVQVLGELFF. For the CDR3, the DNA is TGTGCCAGCAGTGAAGTCCAGGTACTCGGGGAGCTGTTTTTT.

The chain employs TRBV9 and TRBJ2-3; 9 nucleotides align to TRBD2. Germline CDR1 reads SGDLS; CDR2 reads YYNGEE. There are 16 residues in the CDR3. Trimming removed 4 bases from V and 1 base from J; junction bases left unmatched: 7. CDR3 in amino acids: CASSSLAGEGTDTQYF. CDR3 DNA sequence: TGTGCCAGCAGCTCATTAGCGGGAGAGGGCACAGATACGCAGTATTTT.

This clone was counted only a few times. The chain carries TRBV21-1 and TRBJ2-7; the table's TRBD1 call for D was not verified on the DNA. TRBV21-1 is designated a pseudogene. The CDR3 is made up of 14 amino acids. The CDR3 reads CASDRELPSYEQYF. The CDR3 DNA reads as TGTGCCAGCGACAGGGAACTTCCTTCCTACGAGCAGTACTTC.

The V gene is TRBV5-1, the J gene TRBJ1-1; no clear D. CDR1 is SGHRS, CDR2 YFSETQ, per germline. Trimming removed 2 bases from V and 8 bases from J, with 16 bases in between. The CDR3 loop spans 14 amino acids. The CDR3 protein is CASSFEWARREAFF. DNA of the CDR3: TGCGCCAGCAGCTTTGAGTGGGCAAGACGCGAAGCTTTCTTT.

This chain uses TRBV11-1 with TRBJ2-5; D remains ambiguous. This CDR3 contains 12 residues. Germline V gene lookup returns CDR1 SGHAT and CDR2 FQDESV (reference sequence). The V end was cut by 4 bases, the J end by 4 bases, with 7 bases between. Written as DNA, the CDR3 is TGTGCCAGCAGCTCGTCGGGAGAGACCCAGTACTTC. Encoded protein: CASSSSGETQYF.

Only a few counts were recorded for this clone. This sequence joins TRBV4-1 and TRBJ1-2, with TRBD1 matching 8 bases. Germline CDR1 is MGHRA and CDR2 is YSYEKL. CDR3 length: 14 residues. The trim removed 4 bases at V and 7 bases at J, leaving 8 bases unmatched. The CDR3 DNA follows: TGCGCCAGCAGCCTACCGGGACAGGCAACTGGCTACACCTTC. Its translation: CASSLPGQATGYTF.

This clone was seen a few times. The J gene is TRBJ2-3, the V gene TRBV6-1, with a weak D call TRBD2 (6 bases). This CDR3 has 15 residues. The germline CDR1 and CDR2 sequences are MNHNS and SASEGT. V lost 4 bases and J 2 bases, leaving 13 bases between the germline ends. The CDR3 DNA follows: TGTGCCAGCAGTGCACAAGCGGGCCACACAGATACGCAGTATTTT. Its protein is CASSAQAGHTDTQYF.

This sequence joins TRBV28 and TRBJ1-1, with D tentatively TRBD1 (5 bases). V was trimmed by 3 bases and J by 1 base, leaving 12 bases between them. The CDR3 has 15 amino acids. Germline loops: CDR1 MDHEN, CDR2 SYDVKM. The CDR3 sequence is CASSLSSGANTEAFF. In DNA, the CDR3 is TGTGCCAGCAGTTTGTCTAGCGGGGCGAACACTGAAGCTTTCTTT.

CDR3 in amino acids: CAWTFSNTGELFF. CDR3 DNA sequence: TGTGCCTGGACCTTTTCGAACACCGGGGAGCTGTTTTTT. The J gene is TRBJ2-2, the V gene TRBV30; no clear D. Trimming shortened V by 4 bases and J by 0 bases, and 6 bases separated the two germline ends. The germline V gene encodes CDR1 GTSNPN and CDR2 SVGIG (reference sequence). This CDR3 has 13 residues.

CDR3 DNA: TGTGCCAGTAGTACCCAGGGCGGCATTCAGTACTTC. Translation: CASSTQGGIQYF. V is TRBV19 and J is TRBJ2-4; D possibly corresponds to TRBD1 (5 bases). Trimming took off 4 bases at V and 9 bases at J, with 10 bases between the two ends. The germline V gene encodes CDR1 LNHDA and CDR2 SQIVND (reference sequence). This CDR3 spans 12 amino acids. Combining the CDR3 with reference TRBV19 and TRBJ2-4 gives the whole variable domain DGGITQSPKYLFRKEGQNVTLSCEQNLNHDAMYWYRQDPGQGLRLIYYSQIVNDFQKGDIAEGYSVSREKKESFPLTVTSAQKNPTAFYLCASSTQGGIQYFGAGTRLSVL.

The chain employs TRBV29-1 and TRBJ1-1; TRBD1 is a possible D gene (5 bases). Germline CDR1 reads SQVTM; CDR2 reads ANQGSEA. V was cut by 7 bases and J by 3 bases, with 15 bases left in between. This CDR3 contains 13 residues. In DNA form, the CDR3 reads TGCAGCGGGAAGGGGTTTGTGGACACTGAAGCTTTCTTT. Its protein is CSGKGFVDTEAFF.

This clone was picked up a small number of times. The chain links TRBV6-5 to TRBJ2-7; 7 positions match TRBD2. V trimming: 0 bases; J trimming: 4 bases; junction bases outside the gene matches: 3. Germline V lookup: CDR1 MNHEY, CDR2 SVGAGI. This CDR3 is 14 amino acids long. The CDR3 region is CASSYSAGRYEQYF. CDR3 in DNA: TGTGCCAGCAGTTACTCAGCGGGGCGGTACGAGCAGTACTTC.

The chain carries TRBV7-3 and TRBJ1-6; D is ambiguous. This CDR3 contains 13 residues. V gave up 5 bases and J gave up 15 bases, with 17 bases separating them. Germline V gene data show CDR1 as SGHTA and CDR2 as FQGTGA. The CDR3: CASSPVPGRGLHF. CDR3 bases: TGTGCCAGCAGCCCCGTTCCCGGTCGTGGCCTCCACTTT.

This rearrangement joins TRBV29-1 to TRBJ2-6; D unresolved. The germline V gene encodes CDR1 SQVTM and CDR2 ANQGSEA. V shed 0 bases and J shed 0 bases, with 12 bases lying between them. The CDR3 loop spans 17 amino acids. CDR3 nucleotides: TGCAGCGTTGAAGAGTTCTCGAGTCCCTCTGGGGCCAACGTCCTGACTTTC. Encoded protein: CSVEEFSSPSGANVLTF.

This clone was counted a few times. CDR3 nucleotide sequence: TGTGCCAGCAGCGCCCGGACAGCCCCAGACACTGAAGCTTTCTTT. Amino acid sequence: CASSARTAPDTEAFF. J is TRBJ1-1 and V is TRBV9; a weak D match, TRBD1 (6 bases). Between the trimmed V and J ends, which lost 3 bases and 3 bases, there was a span of 15 bases. There are 15 residues in the CDR3. Looked up from germline, CDR1 is SGDLS and CDR2 is YYNGEE.

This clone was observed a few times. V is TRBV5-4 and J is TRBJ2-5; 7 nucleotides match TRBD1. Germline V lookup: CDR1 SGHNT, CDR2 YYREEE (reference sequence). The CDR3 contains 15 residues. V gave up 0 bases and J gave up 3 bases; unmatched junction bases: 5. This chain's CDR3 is CASSLAQGTEETQYF. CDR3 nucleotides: TGTGCCAGCAGCTTGGCTCAGGGGACAGAAGAGACCCAGTACTTC.

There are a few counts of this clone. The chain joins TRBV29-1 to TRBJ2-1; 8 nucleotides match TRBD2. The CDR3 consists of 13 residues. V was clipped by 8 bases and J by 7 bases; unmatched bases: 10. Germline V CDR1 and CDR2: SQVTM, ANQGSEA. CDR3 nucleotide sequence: TGCAGCTTTAATCCGGGAGGGAAAAATGAGCAGTTCTTC. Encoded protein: CSFNPGGKNEQFF.

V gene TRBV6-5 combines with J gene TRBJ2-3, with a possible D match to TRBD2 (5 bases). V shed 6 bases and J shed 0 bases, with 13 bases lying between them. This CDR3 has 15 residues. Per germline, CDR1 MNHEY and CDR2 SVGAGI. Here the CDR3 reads CASSPDYFSTDTQYF. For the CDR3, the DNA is TGTGCCAGCAGCCCTGACTACTTTAGCACAGATACGCAGTATTTT.

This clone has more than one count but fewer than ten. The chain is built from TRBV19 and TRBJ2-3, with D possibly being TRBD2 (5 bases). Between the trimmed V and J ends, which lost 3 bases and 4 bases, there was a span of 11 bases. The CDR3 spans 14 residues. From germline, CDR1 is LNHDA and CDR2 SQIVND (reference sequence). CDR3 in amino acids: CASSITSRADTQYF. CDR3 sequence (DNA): TGTGCCAGTAGTATTACATCGAGGGCAGATACGCAGTATTTT.

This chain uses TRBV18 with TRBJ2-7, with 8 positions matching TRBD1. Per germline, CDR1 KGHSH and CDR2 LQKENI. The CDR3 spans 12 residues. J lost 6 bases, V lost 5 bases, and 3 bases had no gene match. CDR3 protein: CASSSRGREQYF. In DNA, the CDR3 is TGTGCCAGCTCATCCAGGGGGCGCGAGCAGTACTTC.

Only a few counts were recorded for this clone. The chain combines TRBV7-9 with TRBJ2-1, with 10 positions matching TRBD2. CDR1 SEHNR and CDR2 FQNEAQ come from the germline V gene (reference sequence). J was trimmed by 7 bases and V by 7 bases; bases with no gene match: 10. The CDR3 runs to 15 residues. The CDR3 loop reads CASTNSGRALNEQFF. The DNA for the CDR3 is TGTGCCAGCACCAACAGCGGGAGGGCCTTAAATGAGCAGTTCTTC.

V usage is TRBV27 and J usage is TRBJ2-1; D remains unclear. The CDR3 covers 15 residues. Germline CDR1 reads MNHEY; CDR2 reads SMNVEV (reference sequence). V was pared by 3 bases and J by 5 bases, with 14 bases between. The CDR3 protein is CASSFLTQRNNEQFF. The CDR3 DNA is TGTGCCAGCAGTTTCCTAACGCAGAGGAACAATGAGCAGTTCTTC.